This TCR beta chain was documented in a study of cytomegalovirus exposure and HLA in healthy donors. Findings of the study overall: It was reported in a later analysis that an Asian-associated ancestry cluster showed fewer N-insertions than the approximately 670-donor mean.

Vbeta (60) and Jbeta (13) primers were used in the PCR. TCRdb's table, derived via immunoSEQ multiplex PCR, lists solely in-frame clones and lacks some. The table lists 95,000 to 150,000 clones, 70% to 75% of them singletons, with around 3.7% in the top ten. Worth noting for this clone: What it binds is not known.

The germline gives CDR1 SGHVS, CDR2 FQNEAQ. The CDR3 consists of 16 residues. Trimming took 5 bases from V and 4 from J, leaving 20 bases between them. The clonotype originates from a woman aged 40 to 50 in good health and CMV-seronegative. The genes are TRBV7-8 and TRBJ2-5; maybe TRBD2 (7 bases). The specimen sequenced was PBMCs. This chain's CDR3 is CASSPRGGGGLETQYF. DNA of the CDR3: TGTGCCAGCAGCCCACGTGGCGGGGGCGGCTTAGAGACCCAGTACTTC.